Below, 18 T cell receptor beta chains from the same sample are listed, as sequenced in a study of blood T cell repertoires in COVID-19. This table comes from immunoSEQ multiplex PCR, and its TCRdb copy is limited to in-frame clones, with some not included. The table includes 85,000 to 130,000 clones, approximately 90% detected once. Source material: peripheral blood. Receptors were obtained from a man in his 60s with acute or convalescent COVID-19.

The rearrangement joins TRBV28 to TRBJ2-5, with 9 bases that match TRBD2. Germline V gene lookup returns CDR1 MDHEN and CDR2 SYDVKM. The CDR3 has 15 amino acids. V lost 2 bases and J lost 2; bases outside the gene matches: 3. CDR3 sequence (DNA): TGTGCCAGCAGTTTAGGCAGCGGGAGGCAAGAGACCCAGTACTTC. Translating it yields CASSLGSGRQETQYF.

The rearrangement links TRBV6-5 to TRBJ2-7; possibly TRBD1 for D (6 bases). CDR1 and CDR2 (germline): MNHEY, SVGAGI. The CDR3 runs 13 residues. V lost 6 bases to trimming and J lost 2 bases, with 11 bases between them. The CDR3 sequence: CASSLGTTYEQYF. DNA of the CDR3: TGTGCCAGCAGCCTCGGGACAACCTACGAGCAGTACTTC.

The rearrangement links TRBV5-4 to TRBJ2-3; a possible D gene is TRBD2 (5 bases). The CDR3 consists of 16 residues. Trimming shortened V by 5 bases and J by 5 bases, and 21 bases separated the two germline ends. CDR1 is SGHNT and CDR2 is YYREEE in the germline V gene (reference sequence). CDR3 region: CASRVGDWQLGDTQYF. The DNA for the CDR3 is TGTGCCAGCAGGGTGGGAGATTGGCAATTGGGAGATACGCAGTATTTT. The full variable domain, rest sourced from reference TRBV5-4 and TRBJ2-3, is ETGVTQSPTHLIKTRGQQVTLRCSSQSGHNTVSWYQQALGQGPQFIFQYYREEENGRGNFPPRFSGLQFPNYSSELNVNALELDDSALYLCASRVGDWQLGDTQYFGPGTRLTVL.

The gene calls are TRBV29-1 and TRBJ2-7, with TRBD1 matching 10 bases. Germline V lookup: CDR1 SQVTM, CDR2 ANQGSEA. The CDR3 consists of 12 residues. With 6 bases clipped from V and 5 bases from J, the junction kept 4 bases outside the gene matches. CDR3 residues: CSVAGQGDEQYF. DNA for the CDR3: TGCAGCGTAGCCGGACAGGGGGACGAGCAGTACTTC.

The genes are TRBV2 and TRBJ1-1; no clear D. Germline CDR1 is SNHLY and CDR2 is FYNNEI. V was cut by 1 base and J by 2 bases, with 11 bases left in between. The CDR3 sequence is 15 residues long. CDR3 sequence reads: CASSEDHSGNTEAFF. The CDR3 nucleotides read TGTGCCAGCAGTGAAGACCACAGCGGAAACACTGAAGCTTTCTTT.

This chain links TRBV7-9 with TRBJ1-1, with D uncertain. Germline V lookup: CDR1 SEHNR, CDR2 FQNEAQ (reference sequence). V was clipped by 2 bases and J by 4 bases, with 17 bases between them. CDR3 length equals 16 residues. For the CDR3, the DNA is TGTGCCAGCAGCTTACCAAAGTTCCAGGCGATCACTGAAGCTTTCTTT. It yields the protein CASSLPKFQAITEAFF.

The V gene is TRBV6-6, the J gene TRBJ2-1; D may be TRBD2 (5 bases). CDR3 length: 14 amino acids. Looked up from germline, CDR1 is MNHNY and CDR2 is SVGAGI (reference sequence). Trimming stripped 2 bases from V and 7 bases from J, with 12 bases between. Here the CDR3 DNA reads TGTGCCAGCAGTTACCCTTCGGGGAATAATGAGCAGTTCTTC. This translates into CASSYPSGNNEQFF.

The chain combines TRBV3-1 (or the pseudogene TRBV3-2) with TRBJ1-2; D uncertain. The CDR3 spans 12 residues. V was pared by 0 bases and J by 4 bases, with 3 bases between. From germline, CDR1 is LGHDT and CDR2 YNNKEL (reference sequence). The CDR3 spells CASSQDSYGYTF. CDR3 DNA sequence: TGTGCCAGCAGCCAAGACAGCTATGGCTACACCTTC.

This chain connects TRBV20-1 to TRBJ2-5, with 12 bases that match TRBD2. V was pared by 3 bases and J by 3 bases, with 14 bases of the junction left unmatched. This CDR3 spans 18 amino acids. Per germline, CDR1 DFQATT and CDR2 SNEGSKA (reference sequence). CDR3 bases: TGCAGTGCTAGTTCCCCTAGCGGGAGGGCCAAGTTAGAAGAGACCCAGTACTTC. Amino acid sequence: CSASSPSGRAKLEETQYF.

V usage is TRBV24-1 and J usage is TRBJ1-4, with 8 positions matching TRBD1. The CDR3 is 14 residues long. Trimming at V came to 4 bases and at J to 6 bases, leaving 3 bases not matched to a gene. The V gene's germline CDR1 is KGHDR and CDR2 SFDVKD. The CDR3 region has the DNA TGTGCCACCAGTGACCCGGGACAGGATGAAAAACTGTTTTTT. The encoded protein is CATSDPGQDEKLFF.

V and J are TRBV7-9 and TRBJ2-2; D not resolved. Trimming took off 5 bases at V and 4 bases at J, with 11 bases between the two ends. Germline assignment: CDR1 SEHNR and CDR2 FQNEAQ (reference sequence). This CDR3 region has 14 residues. The CDR3 region has the DNA TGTGCCAGCAGCACCACTTCTAGCACCGGGGAGCTGTTTTTT. As protein: CASSTTSSTGELFF.

The chain is built from TRBV27 and TRBJ2-1, with a weak D call TRBD2 (6 bases). This CDR3 is built from 16 residues. Trimming pared 1 base from V and 6 bases from J, leaving 16 bases between. Looked up from germline, CDR1 is MNHEY and CDR2 is SMNVEV (reference sequence). CDR3 coding DNA: TGTGCCAGCAGTTTATATGGAGTCGGGGGTATCAATGAGCAGTTCTTC. Its protein is CASSLYGVGGINEQFF.

CDR3: CASSSYTEGGEKLFF. CDR3 nucleotide sequence: TGTGCCAGCAGTTCGTACACAGAGGGTGGTGAAAAACTGTTTTTT. The V gene is TRBV6-5, the J gene TRBJ1-4; D not certain. This CDR3 is built from 15 residues. Trimming took off 4 bases at V and 7 bases at J, with 16 bases between the two ends. From germline, CDR1 is MNHEY and CDR2 SVGAGI.

The rearrangement joins TRBV30 to TRBJ1-1, with unresolved D. The CDR3 has 13 residues. Germline loops: CDR1 GTSNPN, CDR2 SVGIG (reference sequence). Trimming pared 8 bases from V and 5 bases from J, leaving 18 bases between. CDR3: CALTRGGGTEAFF. In nucleotides, the CDR3 is TGTGCCCTCACCCGGGGAGGAGGGACTGAAGCTTTCTTT.

This clone has only one observation. The chain employs TRBV6-1 and TRBJ2-7; TRBD2 might be the D (6 bases). V lost 3 bases and J lost 6, with 15 bases in between. Germline CDR1 is MNHNS and CDR2 is SASEGT. CDR3 length: 14 residues. CDR3 residues: CASSETRGLGEQYV. CDR3 DNA: TGTGCCAGCAGTGAGACGCGGGGCCTAGGCGAGCAGTACGTC.

This rearrangement joins TRBV11-3 to TRBJ2-2, with 9 bases lining up with TRBD1. V gave up 5 bases and J gave up 4 bases; unmatched junction bases: 5. The germline V gene has CDR1 SGHNT and CDR2 YENEEA. CDR3 length: 15 amino acids. The chain's CDR3 is CASSPRTGVTGELFF. For the CDR3, the DNA is TGTGCCAGCAGCCCCAGGACAGGGGTCACCGGGGAGCTGTTTTTT.

The rearrangement uses TRBV5-5 and TRBJ2-4; weak D call: TRBD2 (6 bases). CDR3 length: 14 amino acids. In germline, CDR1 is SGHKS, CDR2 YYEKEE (reference sequence). Trimming removed 0 bases at V and 7 bases at J, with 11 bases between. The CDR3 region has the DNA TGTGCCAGCAGCTTGGCCGCACTAGCCAACATTCAGTACTTC. Translating gives CASSLAALANIQYF.

The chain employs TRBV18 and TRBJ1-6, with TRBD1 identical over 10 bases. The length of the CDR3 is 17 residues. Germline V gene lookup returns CDR1 KGHSH and CDR2 LQKENI. Trimming took 3 bases from V and 10 from J; bases not matched to a gene: 12. For the CDR3, the DNA is TGTGCCAGCTCACCCGGACAGGGGGGATCCAATTACTCACCCCTCCACTTT. Translated: CASSPGQGGSNYSPLHF. Complete variable domain (other parts from reference TRBV18 and TRBJ1-6): NAGVMQNPRHLVRRRGQEARLRCSPMKGHSHVYWYRQLPEEGLKFMVYLQKENIIDESGMPKERFSAEFPKEGPSILRIQQVVRGDSAAYFCASSPGQGGSNYSPLHFGNGTRLTVT.